These 28 T cell receptor beta chains were sequenced from one sample in a study of blood T cells in healthy people across ages. A sample-barcoded 5' primer and a J-beta primer mix were used in a second PCR of roughly 6 to 11 cycles. MiXCR, applied by TCRdb to the 5' RACE reads, yields one record per CDR3 protein. This sample has 1.5 million to 2 million distinct CDR3 sequences, with under 30% found just once. The source material was blood. The origin of the receptors is a woman in her thirties in good health.

The chain links TRBV14 to TRBJ2-1; a possible D gene is TRBD1 (5 bases). The CDR3 covers 16 residues. V lost 0 bases and J 0 bases, leaving 9 bases between the germline ends. The germline gives CDR1 SGHDN, CDR2 FVKESK. The CDR3 sequence is CASSQDSRDSYNEQFF. The CDR3 nucleotides are TGTGCCAGCAGCCAAGATTCCAGGGACTCCTACAATGAGCAGTTCTTC.

The genes are TRBV5-4 and TRBJ2-7, with TRBD1 matching 9 bases. The J call is in doubt because the DNA end fits TRBJ2-5 better. There are 15 residues in the CDR3. CDR1 is SGHNT and CDR2 is YYREEE in the germline V gene (reference sequence). The CDR3 DNA is TGTGCCAGCAGCGTGGACAGGGGAAGGGTAGAGACCCAGTACTTC. This translates into CASSVDRGRVETQYF.

This chain uses TRBV5-1 with TRBJ2-1, with 7 bases fitting TRBD2. The CDR3 runs 14 residues. The V segment lost 3 bases and the J segment 7 bases; nucleotides outside the gene matches: 7. The germline CDR1 and CDR2 sequences are SGHRS and YFSETQ. The CDR3 is CASSWGGSANEQFF. The CDR3 DNA reads as TGCGCCAGCAGCTGGGGGGGGTCGGCTAATGAGCAGTTCTTC.

The rearrangement joins TRBV20-1 to TRBJ2-1; the D call may be TRBD1 or TRBD2 (6 bases each). Germline assignment: CDR1 DFQATT and CDR2 SNEGSKA (reference sequence). CDR3 length: 15 amino acids. The CDR3 is CSQKKQGLPYNEQFF. The CDR3 region has the DNA TGCAGCCAGAAAAAACAGGGACTTCCCTACAATGAGCAGTTCTTC.

This clonotype was picked up many times. This chain connects TRBV6-6 to TRBJ2-7, with 9 bases aligning to TRBD1. The length of the CDR3 is 13 residues. The germline gives CDR1 MNHNY, CDR2 SVGAGI (reference sequence). Germline trimming cut 8 bases from V and 2 bases from J; bases unmatched to any gene: 4. Here the CDR3 DNA reads TGTGCCAGCGCCCGGGACAGGGCCTACGAGCAGTACTTC. Amino acid sequence: CASARDRAYEQYF.

This sequence joins TRBV11-2 and TRBJ2-1; no definite D call. V lost 3 bases, J lost 2 bases, and 11 bases lay in between. In germline, CDR1 is SGHAT, CDR2 FQNNGV. The CDR3 spans 15 residues. The CDR3 is CASSFIRSTYNEQFF. The CDR3 region has the DNA TGTGCCAGCAGCTTCATCCGGTCGACCTACAATGAGCAGTTCTTC.

In this sample, this clonotype turned up many times. The CDR3 loop reads CSATPDGDTQYF. The DNA for the CDR3 is TGCAGTGCCACCCCCGACGGAGATACGCAGTATTTT. The V and J genes are TRBV20-1 and TRBJ2-3; unclear D gene. With 6 bases removed from V and 5 bases from J, the gap between germline ends came to 12 bases. Germline V gives CDR1 DFQATT, CDR2 SNEGSKA (reference sequence). The CDR3 runs to 12 residues.

J is TRBJ2-6 and V is TRBV9, with a tentative D call TRBD2 (5 bases). There are 16 residues in the CDR3. The V and J ends lost 0 bases and 1 base respectively, with 8 bases between them. Germline V lookup: CDR1 SGDLS, CDR2 YYNGEE. The CDR3 protein is CASSVGWESGANVLTF. The CDR3 nucleotides read TGTGCCAGCAGCGTAGGGTGGGAGTCTGGGGCCAACGTCCTGACTTTC.

The chain links TRBV20-1 to TRBJ2-5, with a weak D call TRBD2 (6 bases). Looked up from germline, CDR1 is DFQATT and CDR2 is SNEGSKA (reference sequence). There are 15 residues in the CDR3. V dropped 1 base and J dropped 1 base, with 13 bases sitting between them. CDR3 amino acids: CSARVGGAPQETQYF. The CDR3 nucleotides are TGCAGTGCTAGAGTGGGCGGGGCTCCCCAAGAGACCCAGTACTTC.

In regard to this clonotype: At one end, the junction sequence differs from germline, possibly due to a read error. The chain joins TRBV6-2 or TRBV6-3 to TRBJ2-1; 10 positions agree with TRBD2. There are 13 residues in the CDR3. The germline gives CDR1 MNHEY, CDR2 SVGEGT. CDR3 loop: CASRLAGYNGQFF. Written as DNA, the CDR3 is TGTGCCAGCAGACTAGCGGGGTACAATGGGCAGTTCTTC.

This clonotype appeared a few times. The chain combines TRBV7-2 with TRBJ2-7; D uncertain. The CDR3 sequence is 13 residues long. Germline CDR1 and CDR2: SGHTA and FQGNSA. V lost 1 base and J 4 bases, leaving 8 bases between the germline ends. In nucleotides, the CDR3 is TGTGCCAGCAGCTTAGTTAGGAAGTACGAGCAGTACTTC. It codes for CASSLVRKYEQYF.

The CDR3 nucleotides are TGTGCCAGCAGCTCCGGACAGGGGAAACTGTTTTTT. It yields the protein CASSSGQGKLFF. The gene calls are TRBV7-2 and TRBJ1-4, with TRBD1 matching over 9 bases. CDR3 length: 12 amino acids. Unmatched junction bases numbered 2, after V lost 4 bases and J lost 11 bases. Germline values: CDR1 SGHTA, CDR2 FQGNSA. Combining the CDR3 with reference TRBV7-2 and TRBJ1-4 gives the whole variable domain GAGVSQSPSNKVTEKGKDVELRCDPISGHTALYWYRQSLGQGLEFLIYFQGNSAPDKSGLPSDRFSAERTGGSVSTLTIQRTQQEDSAVYLCASSSGQGKLFFGSGTQLSVL.

The chain carries TRBV7-6 and TRBJ1-6; TRBD1 matches at 10 bases. The V gene end was trimmed by 5 bases and the J gene end by 7 bases; junction bases not matched to a gene: 14. This CDR3 comprises 18 residues. Looked up from germline, CDR1 is SGHVS and CDR2 is FNYEAQ. This chain's CDR3 is CASSINPKGQGRNSPLHF. The CDR3 DNA follows: TGTGCCAGCAGCATCAATCCGAAGGGACAGGGGCGCAATTCACCCCTCCACTTT.

This clonotype was counted a few times. V is TRBV6-2 or TRBV6-3 and J is TRBJ2-5, with 8 bases identical to TRBD1. V lost 6 bases and J lost 11; bases outside the gene matches: 17. CDR3 length: 15 amino acids. Germline loops: CDR1 MNHEY, CDR2 SVGEGT. CDR3 residues: CASRVQGANVNEQYF. CDR3 coding DNA: TGTGCCAGCAGAGTCCAGGGGGCAAACGTGAATGAGCAGTACTTC.

This clonotype turned up a few times. The chain joins TRBV29-1 to TRBJ2-5; D remains ambiguous. V was clipped by 5 bases and J by 3 bases, with 13 bases between them. CDR1 is SQVTM and CDR2 is ANQGSEA in the germline V gene. The CDR3 has 13 amino acids. The CDR3 bases are TGCAGCGTTCGGAGTTTGGCAGAAGAGACCCAGTACTTC. Its translation is CSVRSLAEETQYF.

The rearrangement links TRBV25-1 to TRBJ1-4; perhaps TRBD1 as D (5 bases). The CDR3 sequence is 14 residues long. Germline CDR1 and CDR2: MGHDK and SYGVNS. V lost 9 bases and J 4 bases, leaving 15 bases between the germline ends. The CDR3 DNA sequence: TGTGCCAGTGGACCGGGGCCGAATAATGAAAAACTGTTTTTT. Its protein is CASGPGPNNEKLFF. Filled out from reference TRBV25-1 and TRBJ1-4, the complete variable domain reads EADIYQTPRYLVIGTGKKITLECSQTMGHDKMYWYQQDPGMELHLIHYSYGVNSTEKGDLSSESTVSRIRTEHFPLTLESARPSHTSQYLCASGPGPNNEKLFFGSGTQLSVL.

A few counts support this clonotype. The chain employs TRBV20-1 and TRBJ2-1; D possibly matches TRBD1 or TRBD2 (5 bases each). Germline lookup yields CDR1 DFQATT and CDR2 SNEGSKA (reference sequence). The CDR3 is made up of 14 amino acids. V was cut by 8 bases and J by 8 bases, with 22 bases left in between. The CDR3 DNA reads as TGCAGTACCACTCGAGGGACCATCTCCGATGAGCAGTTCTTC. Translation gives CSTTRGTISDEQFF.

This clonotype occurred a few times. J is TRBJ2-1 and V is TRBV7-2; 11 bases are shared with TRBD2. The CDR3 loop spans 17 amino acids. With V trimmed by 3 bases and J by 4 bases, 8 bases remained unmatched. The germline V gene has CDR1 SGHTA and CDR2 FQGNSA. The CDR3 nucleotides are TGTGCCAGCAGCTTCGGTCGGACTAGCGGGTTGTACAATGAGCAGTTCTTC. Translated: CASSFGRTSGLYNEQFF. Using reference TRBV7-2 and TRBJ2-1 for the parts outside the CDR3, the full variable domain is GAGVSQSPSNKVTEKGKDVELRCDPISGHTALYWYRQSLGQGLEFLIYFQGNSAPDKSGLPSDRFSAERTGGSVSTLTIQRTQQEDSAVYLCASSFGRTSGLYNEQFFGPGTRLTVL.

Concerning this clonotype itself: One junction end disagrees with the germline gene, perhaps due to a read error. The V and J genes are TRBV29-1 and TRBJ2-5; TRBD1 matches at 7 bases. Germline CDR1 is SQVTM and CDR2 is ANQGSEA. The CDR3 contains 14 residues. The CDR3 loop is CSVWNDRDQETRFF. CDR3 DNA: TGCAGCGTTTGGAATGACAGGGACCAAGAGACCCGGTTCTTC.

The chain joins TRBV7-2 to TRBJ1-3; D possibly corresponds to TRBD1 (5 bases). There are 16 residues in the CDR3. The V gene's germline CDR1 is SGHTA and CDR2 FQGNSA. Trimming removed 4 bases from V and 4 bases from J, with 17 bases in between. The DNA of the CDR3 is TGTGCCAGCAGCTCATCGGGGGTAGGAGTGGGAAACACCATATATTTT. It encodes CASSSSGVGVGNTIYF.

This clonotype appeared a few times. This chain uses TRBV7-6 with TRBJ2-7; TRBD1 might be the D (5 bases). Germline V gene lookup returns CDR1 SGHVS and CDR2 FNYEAQ. The V end lost 1 base, the J end lost 2 bases, and 15 bases lay between the germline ends. There are 16 residues in the CDR3. This CDR3 is CASSLELAGQTYEQYF. The DNA of the CDR3 is TGTGCCAGCAGCTTAGAACTGGCAGGGCAAACCTACGAGCAGTACTTC.

In this sample, this clonotype turned up many times. V usage is TRBV5-6 and J usage is TRBJ1-5; 9 bases fit TRBD1. This CDR3 is 14 amino acids long. The J segment lost 6 bases and the V segment lost 4 bases, leaving 5 bases of the junction unmatched. CDR1 and CDR2 (germline): SGHDT, YYEEEE. The CDR3 is CASSAGTGSQPQHF. For the CDR3, the DNA is TGTGCCAGCAGCGCCGGGACAGGGAGTCAGCCCCAGCATTTT.

This clonotype was seen at least ten times. The chain uses TRBV4-1 and TRBJ2-7; weak D call: TRBD2 (5 bases). The CDR3 consists of 14 residues. The V end lost 1 base, the J end lost 3 bases, and 10 bases lay between the germline ends. Germline V lookup: CDR1 MGHRA, CDR2 YSYEKL. Written as DNA, the CDR3 is TGCGCCAGCAGCCAAGTGCCGGGGTTCTACGAGCAGTACTTC. Residues: CASSQVPGFYEQYF.

With regard to this clonotype: This may stem from a read error, because a much larger clone lies one nucleotide away. V is TRBV20-1 and J is TRBJ2-5; 10 bases are shared with TRBD2. With 3 bases clipped from V and 11 bases from J, the junction kept 15 bases outside the gene matches. CDR3 size: 15 residues. Per germline, CDR1 DFQATT and CDR2 SNEGSKA (reference sequence). In DNA form, the CDR3 reads TGCAGTGCTAGCACCAGCGGGGGGGTATACAATGAGCAGTACTTC. Translating gives CSASTSGGVYNEQYF.

Concerning this clonotype itself: The final CDR3 position lacks the conserved phenylalanine or tryptophan, pointing to a likely read error. No DNA is shown, since the ends of the CDR3 on it are uncertain; the CDR3 is the one TCRdb lists. The chain employs TRBV25-1 and TRBJ2-7; no check of the table's D call, TRBD2, against the DNA was made. The CDR3 spans 11 amino acids, including both terminal residues. CDR1 and CDR2 (germline): MGHDK, SYGVNS. CDR3: CAGGDLYERYL.

There are a few counts of this clonotype. The genes are TRBV12-3 or TRBV12-4 and TRBJ2-7; 8 nucleotides match TRBD2. The junction had 11 bases not matched to a gene; V was cut back by 8 bases and J by 2 bases. This CDR3 has 15 residues. The CDR3 spells CASRQEAGGTYEQYF. In DNA, the CDR3 is TGTGCCAGCCGACAGGAGGCGGGGGGAACCTACGAGCAGTACTTC.

This clonotype was observed at least ten times. This chain uses TRBV7-6 with TRBJ2-1, with 9 bases fitting TRBD2. Germline V gene data show CDR1 as SGHVS and CDR2 as FNYEAQ. The V gene end was trimmed by 3 bases and the J gene end by 6 bases; junction bases not matched to a gene: 15. The CDR3 runs to 18 residues. CDR3 nucleotide sequence: TGTGCCAGCAGCTTTGGCAACGCCGGGACTAGCTTCTCCAATGAGCAGTTCTTC. Translated: CASSFGNAGTSFSNEQFF.

Of note for this clonotype: A junction boundary mismatches the germline segment, possibly from a read error. The chain employs TRBV25-1 and TRBJ1-2, with TRBD1 matching 8 bases. CDR3 size: 15 residues. The V gene's germline CDR1 is MGHDK and CDR2 SYGVNS. In DNA form, the CDR3 reads TGTGTCAGCAGTGTGCAGACAGGGGAGCTCTATGGCTACACCTTC. It encodes CVSSVQTGELYGYTF.